This T cell receptor (beta chain) appears in the sequencing data of a study of T-cell reconstitution after alpha-beta-depleted transplantation in children. Using unique molecular identifiers, the investigators prepared the TCRbeta library. TCRdb re-analysed the PCR reads in MiXCR, keeping a single row per CDR3 protein. The sample contains approximately 520,000 distinct CDR3 sequences, roughly 33% of which appear only once. V lost 3 bases to trimming and J lost 5 bases, with 8 bases between them. The CDR3 loop spans 14 amino acids. In this sample, this clonotype turned up many times. The sample consisted of PBMCs from the stem cell graft donor, taken from the stem cell graft. The receptor was derived from a human donor who donated a stem cell graft to a child with aplastic anemia. The V call is TRBV12-3 or TRBV12-4, the J call TRBJ1-6; TRBD1 might be the D (5 bases). CDR3 region: CASSFTGNNSPLHF. Here the CDR3 DNA reads TGTGCCAGCAGTTTTACAGGAAATAATTCACCCCTCCACTTT.